The following is a TCR beta chain sequence with its context. Its cognate antigen is unknown. The data were taken from a study of read filtering for tumor transcriptome and immune sequencing. Notes on the study in general: Even smaller IR-seq throughput identified most shared clonotypes.

V shed 7 bases and J shed 1 base, with 15 bases lying between them. The CDR3 covers 14 residues. In germline, CDR1 is SGHTS, CDR2 YDEGEE. From around 440 ng of RNA, a library with molecular barcoded alpha/delta and beta/gamma adaptors was made. MiXCR, applied by TCRdb to the reads, yields one record per CDR3 protein. Of under 150,000 distinct CDR3 sequences in the sample, roughly 13% were seen once. The receptor was isolated from a donor aged 40 or older with multiple myeloma. The sample was a population of CD138-negative cells sorted from bone marrow. The rearrangement links TRBV5-8 to TRBJ2-7; TRBD1 might be the D (6 bases). The CDR3, as DNA: TGTGCCAGCTCCTGGGGACACATATCCTACGAGCAGTACTTC. Its protein product is CASSWGHISYEQYF.